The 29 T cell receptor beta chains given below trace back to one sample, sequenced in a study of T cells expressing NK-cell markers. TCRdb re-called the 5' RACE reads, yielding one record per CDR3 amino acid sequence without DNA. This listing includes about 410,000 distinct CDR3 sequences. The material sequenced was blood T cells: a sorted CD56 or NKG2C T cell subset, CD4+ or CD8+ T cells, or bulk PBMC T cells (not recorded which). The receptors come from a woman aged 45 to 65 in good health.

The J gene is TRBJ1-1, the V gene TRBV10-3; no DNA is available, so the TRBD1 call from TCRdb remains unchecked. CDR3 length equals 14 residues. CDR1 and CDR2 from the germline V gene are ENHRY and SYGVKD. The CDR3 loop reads CAISGDTRGTEAFF.

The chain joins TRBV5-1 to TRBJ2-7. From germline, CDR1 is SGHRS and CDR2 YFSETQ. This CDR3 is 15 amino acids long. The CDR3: CASSLVGGRADEQYF.

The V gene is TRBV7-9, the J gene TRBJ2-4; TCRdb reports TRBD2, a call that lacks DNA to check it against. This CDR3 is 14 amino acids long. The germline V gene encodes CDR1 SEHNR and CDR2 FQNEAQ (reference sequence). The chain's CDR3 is CASSLAGETNIQYF.

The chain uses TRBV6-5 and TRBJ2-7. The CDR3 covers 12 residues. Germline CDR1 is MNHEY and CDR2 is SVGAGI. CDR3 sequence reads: CASSYSQGEQYF.

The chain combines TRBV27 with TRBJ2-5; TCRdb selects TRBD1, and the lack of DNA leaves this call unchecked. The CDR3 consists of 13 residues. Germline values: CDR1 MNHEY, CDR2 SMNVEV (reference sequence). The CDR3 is CASSVYRGETQYF.

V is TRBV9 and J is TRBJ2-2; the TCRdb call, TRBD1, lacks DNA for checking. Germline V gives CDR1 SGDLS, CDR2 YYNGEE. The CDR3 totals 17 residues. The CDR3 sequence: CASSPPPGTGNTGELFF.

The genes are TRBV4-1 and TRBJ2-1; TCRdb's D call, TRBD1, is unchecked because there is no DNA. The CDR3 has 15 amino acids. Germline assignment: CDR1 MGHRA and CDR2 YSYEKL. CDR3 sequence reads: CASSPLRVRNNEQFF.

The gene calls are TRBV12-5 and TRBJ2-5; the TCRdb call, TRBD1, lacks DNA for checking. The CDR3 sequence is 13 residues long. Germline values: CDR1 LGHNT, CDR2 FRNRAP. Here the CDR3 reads CASGFRGTETQYF. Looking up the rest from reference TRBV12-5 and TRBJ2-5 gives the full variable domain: DARVTQTPRHKVTEMGQEVTMRCQPILGHNTVFWYRQTMMQGLELLAYFRNRAPLDDSGMPKDRFSAEMPDATLATLKIQPSEPRDSAVYFCASGFRGTETQYFGPGTRLLVL.

This CDR3 reads CASPKTGSDTEAFF. The gene calls are TRBV28 and TRBJ1-1; TCRdb lists TRBD1, though no DNA is available to test this call. From germline, CDR1 is MDHEN and CDR2 SYDVKM. CDR3 length equals 14 residues.

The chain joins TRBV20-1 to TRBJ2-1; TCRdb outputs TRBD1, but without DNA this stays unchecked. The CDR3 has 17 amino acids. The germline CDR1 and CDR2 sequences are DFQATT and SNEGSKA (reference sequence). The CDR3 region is CSARDGGGTGPYNEQFF.

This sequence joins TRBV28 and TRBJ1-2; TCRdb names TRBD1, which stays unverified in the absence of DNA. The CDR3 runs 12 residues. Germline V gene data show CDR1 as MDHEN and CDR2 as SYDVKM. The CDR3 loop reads CASRERGRGYTF.

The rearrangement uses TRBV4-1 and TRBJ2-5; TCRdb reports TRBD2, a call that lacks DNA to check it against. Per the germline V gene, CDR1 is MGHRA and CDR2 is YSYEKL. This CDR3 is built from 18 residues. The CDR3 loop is CASSQVPSRRGVSETQYF.

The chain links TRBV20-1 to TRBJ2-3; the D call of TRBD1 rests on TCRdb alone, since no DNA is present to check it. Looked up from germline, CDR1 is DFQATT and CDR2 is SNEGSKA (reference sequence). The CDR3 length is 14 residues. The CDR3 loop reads CSALTEPYADTQYF.

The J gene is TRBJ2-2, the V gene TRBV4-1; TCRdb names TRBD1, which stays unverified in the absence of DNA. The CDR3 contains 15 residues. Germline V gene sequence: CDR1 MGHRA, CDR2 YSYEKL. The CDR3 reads CASSQDWQGIAELFF.

CDR3 protein: CASSERGSNQPQHF. The chain recombines TRBV12-3 or TRBV12-4 with TRBJ1-5; TCRdb gives TRBD1 as the D gene, but with no DNA this cannot be confirmed. The CDR3 runs to 14 residues.

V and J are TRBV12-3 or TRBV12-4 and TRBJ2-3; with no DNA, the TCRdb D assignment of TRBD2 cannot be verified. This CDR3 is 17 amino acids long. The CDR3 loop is CASSLRRLAGRTDTQYF.

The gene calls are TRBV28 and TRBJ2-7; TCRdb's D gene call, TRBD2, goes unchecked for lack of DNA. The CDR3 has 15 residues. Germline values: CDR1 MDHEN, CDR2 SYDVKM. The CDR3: CASSPTSGRRYEQYF.

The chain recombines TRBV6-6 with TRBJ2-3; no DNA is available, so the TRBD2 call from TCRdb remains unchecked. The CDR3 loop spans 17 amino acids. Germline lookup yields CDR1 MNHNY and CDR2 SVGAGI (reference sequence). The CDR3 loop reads CASSYSGLAGVTDTQYF.

This chain's CDR3 is CASSQPHPGELFF. This sequence joins TRBV6-5 and TRBJ2-2. Germline-derived CDR1 and CDR2 are MNHEY and SVGAGI. The CDR3 runs 13 residues.

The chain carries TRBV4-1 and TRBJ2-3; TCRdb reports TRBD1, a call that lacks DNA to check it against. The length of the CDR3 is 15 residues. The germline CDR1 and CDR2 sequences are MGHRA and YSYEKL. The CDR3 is CASSPGAGVTNTQYF.

CDR3 region: CASSFRLDPGELFF. The rearrangement joins TRBV7-8 to TRBJ2-2. This CDR3 is built from 14 residues. The V gene's germline CDR1 is SGHVS and CDR2 FQNEAQ.

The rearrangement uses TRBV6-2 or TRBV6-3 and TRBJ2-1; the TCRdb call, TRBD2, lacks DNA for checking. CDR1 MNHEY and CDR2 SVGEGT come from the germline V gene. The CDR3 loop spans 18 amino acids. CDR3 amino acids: CASSYQLAGGGPYNEQFF.

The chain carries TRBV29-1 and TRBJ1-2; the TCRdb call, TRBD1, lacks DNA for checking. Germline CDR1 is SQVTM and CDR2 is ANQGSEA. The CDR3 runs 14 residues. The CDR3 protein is CSSPKAEGRGGYTF.

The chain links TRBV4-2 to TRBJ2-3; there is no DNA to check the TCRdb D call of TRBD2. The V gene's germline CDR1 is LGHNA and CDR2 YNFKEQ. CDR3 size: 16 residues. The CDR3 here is CASSQDTRLAVDTQYF.

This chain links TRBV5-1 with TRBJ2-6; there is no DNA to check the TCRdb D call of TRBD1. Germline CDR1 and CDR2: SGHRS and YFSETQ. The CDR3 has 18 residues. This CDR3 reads CASSVAGTGSPGANVLTF.

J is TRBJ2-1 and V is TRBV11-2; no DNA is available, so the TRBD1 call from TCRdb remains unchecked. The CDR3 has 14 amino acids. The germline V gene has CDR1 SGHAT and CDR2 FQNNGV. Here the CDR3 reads CASSLGPNVNEQFF.

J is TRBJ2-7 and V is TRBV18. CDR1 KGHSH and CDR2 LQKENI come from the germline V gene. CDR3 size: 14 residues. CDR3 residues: CASSPGSKAYEQYF.

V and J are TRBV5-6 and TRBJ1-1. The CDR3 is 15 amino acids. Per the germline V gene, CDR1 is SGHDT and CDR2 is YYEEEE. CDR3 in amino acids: CASSPRGGRLVEAFF.

CDR3 in amino acids: CSARASGRSTSTDTQYF. This chain connects TRBV20-1 to TRBJ2-3; TCRdb gives TRBD2 as the D gene, but with no DNA this cannot be confirmed. This CDR3 has 17 amino acids. Germline V lookup: CDR1 DFQATT, CDR2 SNEGSKA (reference sequence).